The next 20 T cell receptor beta chains were all read from a single sample in a study of CD8 T cells in Susac syndrome. RNA in amounts of roughly 0.45 to 1 ug was reverse transcribed with random hexamers. A single record per CDR3 protein comes from TCRdb applying MiXCR to the immunoSEQ multiplex PCR reads. The table records some 300,000 distinct CDR3 sequences, approximately 85% of them present only once. Sequencing used CD8+ T cells from PBMCs. These receptors all come from a human donor with multiple sclerosis.

This chain joins TRBV19 and TRBJ1-1; no reliable D call. Trimming cost V 1 base and J 5 bases, with 8 bases left between them. Germline V gene data show CDR1 as LNHDA and CDR2 as SQIVND (reference sequence). This CDR3 region has 13 residues. The CDR3 protein is CASSIAGRTEAFF. In DNA form, the CDR3 reads TGTGCCAGTAGTATAGCGGGCCGAACTGAAGCTTTCTTT.

CDR3 DNA sequence: TGTGCCAGCTCTTCGTACCAGCCCCAGCATTTT. The encoded protein is CASSSYQPQHF. The chain carries TRBV6-1 and TRBJ1-5; D uncertain. Per germline, CDR1 MNHNS and CDR2 SASEGT. With 8 bases removed from V and 7 bases from J, the gap between germline ends came to 9 bases. CDR3 length: 11 residues.

The CDR3 DNA reads TGCAGTGCTGAAGGACAGGGCCAAGAGACCCAGTACTTC. As protein: CSAEGQGQETQYF. The V gene is TRBV20-1, the J gene TRBJ2-5, with 8 nucleotides matching TRBD1. Trimming removed 5 bases from V and 1 base from J; junction bases left unmatched: 3. The germline CDR1 and CDR2 sequences are DFQATT and SNEGSKA (reference sequence). The CDR3 length is 13 residues.

V and J are TRBV29-1 and TRBJ2-7, with D possibly being TRBD1 (5 bases). This CDR3 is built from 13 residues. Trimming pared 5 bases from V and 3 bases from J, leaving 14 bases between. CDR1 SQVTM and CDR2 ANQGSEA come from the germline V gene. The CDR3 is CSVIPGSFYEQYF. CDR3 bases: TGCAGCGTTATCCCAGGGTCCTTCTACGAGCAGTACTTC.

The chain employs TRBV4-3 and TRBJ2-5; tentative D call: TRBD1 (6 bases). Between the trimmed V and J ends, which lost 0 bases and 7 bases, there was a span of 12 bases. CDR3 length: 14 residues. CDR1 is LGHNA and CDR2 is YSLEER in the germline V gene. CDR3 DNA: TGCGCCAGCAGCCAAGACTCGGGCAGGGGGACCCAGTACTTC. This sequence encodes CASSQDSGRGTQYF.

This clonotype was counted between two and nine times. The rearrangement links TRBV6-1 to TRBJ2-7, with 9 bases matching TRBD1. Trimming cost V 1 base and J 4 bases; bases outside gene matches: 5. The germline V gene has CDR1 MNHNS and CDR2 SASEGT. This CDR3 region has 15 residues. CDR3 nucleotide sequence: TGTGCCAGCAGTGAAGGGGAGGACAGGGGATACGAGCAGTACTTC. Its protein is CASSEGEDRGYEQYF.

This chain connects TRBV3-1 to TRBJ2-7; D is undetermined. Trimming stripped 2 bases from V and 5 bases from J, with 4 bases between. This CDR3 is built from 11 residues. Germline V gene data show CDR1 as LGHDT and CDR2 as YNNKEL (reference sequence). CDR3 bases: TGTGCCAGCAGCCAATTCGACGAGCAGTACTTC. Translation: CASSQFDEQYF.

The chain employs TRBV15 and TRBJ2-7, with 9 positions matching TRBD2. Germline-derived CDR1 and CDR2 are LNHNV and YYDKDF (reference sequence). V shed 5 bases, J shed 3 bases, and the junction held 17 bases outside the gene matches. The CDR3 consists of 18 residues. DNA of the CDR3: TGTGCCACCAGCGGTGAAACTAGCGGGCCTTTCAAGTACTACGAGCAGTACTTC. Its translation: CATSGETSGPFKYYEQYF.

The V gene is TRBV7-6, the J gene TRBJ2-7, with a possible D match to TRBD1 (5 bases). This CDR3 contains 14 residues. The V gene lost 3 bases and the J gene lost 3 bases, with 12 bases spanning the gap. Germline V gene lookup returns CDR1 SGHVS and CDR2 FNYEAQ. CDR3: CASSLADQGYEQYF. The CDR3 bases are TGTGCCAGCAGCTTGGCTGACCAGGGCTACGAGCAGTACTTC.

The rearrangement uses TRBV12-3 or TRBV12-4 and TRBJ2-5; 7 bases align to TRBD2. The CDR3 has 13 amino acids. V dropped 8 bases and J dropped 4; count of bases not matched to a gene: 7. CDR3 loop: CASGSSGGETQYF. The CDR3 DNA is TGTGCCAGCGGCTCTTCGGGAGGAGAGACCCAGTACTTC.

The V gene is TRBV7-9, the J gene TRBJ1-2; no clear D. The V gene lost 5 bases and the J gene lost 0 bases, with 19 bases spanning the gap. There are 17 residues in the CDR3. Germline loops: CDR1 SEHNR, CDR2 FQNEAQ (reference sequence). CDR3 sequence reads: CASSPPRAVFTNYGYTF. DNA for the CDR3: TGTGCCAGCAGCCCACCGCGGGCAGTGTTTACTAACTATGGCTACACCTTC.

The V and J genes are TRBV27 and TRBJ1-1; 7 nucleotides match TRBD1. The trim removed 5 bases at V and 0 bases at J, leaving 6 bases unmatched. The CDR3 is 15 amino acids. Germline values: CDR1 MNHEY, CDR2 SMNVEV (reference sequence). CDR3: CASSVGTAMNTEAFF. The CDR3 nucleotides are TGTGCCAGCAGTGTCGGGACAGCCATGAACACTGAAGCTTTCTTT.

The V and J genes are TRBV21-1 and TRBJ1-5; the tabulated D call, TRBD1, remains unverified against the DNA. TRBV21-1 is a documented pseudogene. The CDR3 extends over 16 amino acids. CDR3 nucleotides: TGTGCCAGCAGCACCTCCGACAGGGGGGGCAATCAGCCCCAGCATTTT. It specifies CASSTSDRGGNQPQHF.

Concerning this clonotype: The conserved phenylalanine or tryptophan is not found at the CDR3 terminus, so this likely reflects a read error. The rearrangement joins TRBV19 to TRBJ2-7, with D possibly being TRBD2 (6 bases). V was pared by 7 bases and J by 6 bases, with 16 bases between. Germline-derived CDR1 and CDR2 are LNHDA and SQIVND (reference sequence). The CDR3 length is 13 residues. The CDR3 coding sequence is TGTGCCAGTACCCGGGACGGACTATCCGAGCAGTACCTC. Protein sequence: CASTRDGLSEQYL.

The V gene is TRBV13, the J gene TRBJ2-1, with TRBD2 identical over 8 bases. J lost 6 bases, V lost 2 bases, and 6 bases had no gene match. CDR1 is PRHDT and CDR2 is FYEKMQ in the germline V gene (reference sequence). CDR3 length equals 15 residues. CDR3 residues: CASSLWLAGRNEQFF. CDR3 DNA: TGTGCCAGCAGCTTATGGCTAGCGGGTCGCAATGAGCAGTTCTTC.

Concerning this clonotype itself: Since the CDR3 does not end with the conserved phenylalanine or tryptophan, this likely comes from a read error. V usage is TRBV7-8 and J usage is TRBJ1-2; TRBD1 agrees at 7 bases. The CDR3 runs 16 residues. Germline trimming cut 5 bases from V and 8 bases from J; bases unmatched to any gene: 17. Germline loops: CDR1 SGHVS, CDR2 FQNEAQ. This CDR3 reads CASSLDRAWVRFGYTL. CDR3 nucleotides: TGTGCCAGCAGCCTTGACAGGGCGTGGGTCCGGTTCGGCTACACCCTC.

The gene calls are TRBV20-1 and TRBJ2-3, with TRBD2 matching over 10 bases. The V gene's germline CDR1 is DFQATT and CDR2 SNEGSKA (reference sequence). The ends lost 3 bases at V and 0 bases at J; junction bases unmatched: 3. The CDR3 is made up of 15 amino acids. DNA of the CDR3: TGCAGTGCTAGCACTAGCGGGGTTAGCACAGATACGCAGTATTTT. Amino acid sequence: CSASTSGVSTDTQYF.

The CDR3 nucleotides read TGTGCCACCAGTGACCGGACAGGGAACAATCAGCCCCAGCATTTT. It translates to CATSDRTGNNQPQHF. The chain recombines TRBV24-1 with TRBJ1-5; 8 positions agree with TRBD1. Germline V gene lookup returns CDR1 KGHDR and CDR2 SFDVKD. The V and J ends lost 4 bases and 3 bases, in that order; junction bases with no gene match: 4. The CDR3 extends over 15 amino acids.

The chain is built from TRBV14 and TRBJ1-4, with D maybe TRBD1 (5 bases). From germline, CDR1 is SGHDN and CDR2 FVKESK. The CDR3 has 14 amino acids. The ends were cut back, 4 bases at V and 10 bases at J, with 16 bases in the middle. This CDR3 is CASSPWTLQAKLFF. As DNA, the CDR3 is TGTGCCAGCAGCCCCTGGACGCTACAGGCAAAACTGTTTTTT. The full variable domain, completed using reference TRBV14 and TRBJ1-4, is EAGVTQFPSHSVIEKGQTVTLRCDPISGHDNLYWYRRVMGKEIKFLLHFVKESKQDESGMPNNRFLAERTGGTYSTLKVQPAELEDSGVYFCASSPWTLQAKLFFGSGTQLSVL.

V and J are TRBV27 and TRBJ2-7; TRBD1 aligns across 8 bases. V was clipped by 5 bases and J by 3 bases; unmatched bases: 12. CDR1 and CDR2 from the germline V gene are MNHEY and SMNVEV (reference sequence). CDR3 length: 16 residues. This CDR3 is CASSASTGERGYEQYF. The CDR3 nucleotides are TGTGCCAGCAGTGCCTCGACAGGGGAGAGAGGCTACGAGCAGTACTTC.